These 32 T cell receptor beta chains were sequenced from one sample in a study of T cells in Graves' hyperthyroidism and ophthalmopathy. It was RNA transcripts that yielded the amplified TCR beta CDR3 regions. The HTBI primer set was used in a first-round RT-PCR of the TCR CDR3. In TCRdb, the multiplex PCR reads were re-called with MiXCR into one record per CDR3 protein. Of hundreds of thousands of distinct CDR3 sequences in the sample, about 43% were seen once. Sequencing was carried out using peripheral blood or thyroid tissue (not recorded which). These receptors were collected from a woman under 30 with Graves' hyperthyroidism.

This clonotype was seen at least ten times. This chain links TRBV7-9 with TRBJ2-5, with 13 bases lining up with TRBD2. V was pared by 5 bases and J by 4 bases, with 4 bases of the junction left unmatched. The CDR3 runs 15 residues. Per germline, CDR1 SEHNR and CDR2 FQNEAQ (reference sequence). CDR3 sequence reads: CASSLTSGRGETQYF. The DNA of the CDR3 is TGTGCCAGCAGCCTCACTAGCGGGAGGGGAGAGACCCAGTACTTC.

The rearrangement joins TRBV29-1 to TRBJ2-5, with 11 bases lining up with TRBD1. Germline V CDR1 and CDR2: SQVTM, ANQGSEA. The CDR3 runs 13 residues. Trimming at V came to 6 bases and at J to 6 bases, leaving 6 bases not matched to a gene. The CDR3 loop is CSVKDRGPQTQYF. CDR3 sequence (DNA): TGCAGCGTGAAGGACAGGGGGCCGCAGACCCAGTACTTC.

V is TRBV5-1 and J is TRBJ1-2, with D unresolved. This CDR3 is 19 amino acids long. In germline, CDR1 is SGHRS, CDR2 YFSETQ. V lost 4 bases, J lost 2 bases, and 27 bases lay in between. CDR3 in amino acids: CASSGYSGKPTGRNYGYTF. CDR3 DNA sequence: TGCGCCAGCAGCGGCTACTCCGGGAAACCAACGGGGAGAAACTATGGCTACACCTTC.

CDR3 bases: TGTGCCAGCAACCCCGGGACTAGCGGGAACTACGAGCAGTACTTC. Translating it yields CASNPGTSGNYEQYF. This sequence joins TRBV7-9 and TRBJ2-7; 13 bases map to TRBD2. This CDR3 is 15 amino acids long. V gave up 7 bases and J gave up 3 bases; unmatched junction bases: 6. Germline-derived CDR1 and CDR2 are SEHNR and FQNEAQ (reference sequence). Variable domain in full (rest from reference TRBV7-9 and TRBJ2-7): DTGVSQNPRHKITKRGQNVTFRCDPISEHNRLYWYRQTLGQGPEFLTYFQNEAQLEKSRLLSDRFSAERPKGSFSTLEIQRTEQGDSAMYLCASNPGTSGNYEQYFGPGTRLTVT.

This chain connects TRBV24-1 to TRBJ2-7, with TRBD2 matching 14 bases. With V trimmed by 4 bases and J by 4 bases, 5 bases remained unmatched. CDR3 length: 16 residues. Germline-derived CDR1 and CDR2 are KGHDR and SFDVKD. CDR3 amino acids: CATSEGTSGRPYEQYF. The DNA for the CDR3 is TGTGCCACCAGTGAGGGGACTAGCGGGAGACCGTACGAGCAGTACTTC.

The chain employs TRBV2 and TRBJ2-3; 7 bases fit TRBD2. The CDR3 totals 14 residues. Germline-derived CDR1 and CDR2 are SNHLY and FYNNEI. Trimming cost V 7 bases and J 2 bases; bases outside gene matches: 6. CDR3 DNA: TGTGCCAGCAACCCTCTAGCGGACACAGATACGCAGTATTTT. It yields the protein CASNPLADTDTQYF. The full variable domain, completed using reference TRBV2 and TRBJ2-3, is EPEVTQTPSHQVTQMGQEVILRCVPISNHLYFYWYRQILGQKVEFLVSFYNNEISEKSEIFDDQFSVERPDGSNFTLKIRSTKLEDSAMYFCASNPLADTDTQYFGPGTRLTVL.

V usage is TRBV29-1 and J usage is TRBJ1-2; D gene unclear. Germline V lookup: CDR1 SQVTM, CDR2 ANQGSEA. The V gene lost 8 bases and the J gene lost 7 bases, with 20 bases spanning the gap. The CDR3 loop spans 13 amino acids. The CDR3 nucleotides are TGCAGCTCACGGGAAGTCGATCGAAGTGGCTACACCTTC. Translating it yields CSSREVDRSGYTF.

The rearrangement links TRBV29-1 to TRBJ1-1, with TRBD1 matching over 8 bases. The CDR3 spans 13 residues. Germline lookup yields CDR1 SQVTM and CDR2 ANQGSEA. Trimming at V came to 8 bases and at J to 4 bases, leaving 9 bases not matched to a gene. The CDR3 sequence: CSSPMTGVTEAFF. The CDR3 bases are TGCAGCTCACCAATGACAGGGGTCACTGAAGCTTTCTTT.

This clonotype was found many times. The V gene is TRBV24-1, the J gene TRBJ1-2; maybe TRBD1 (5 bases). Germline V gene sequence: CDR1 KGHDR, CDR2 SFDVKD. V lost 6 bases and J lost 5, with 12 bases in between. The CDR3 contains 13 residues. CDR3 sequence reads: CATSRGSRYGYTF. The CDR3 DNA reads TGTGCCACCAGTAGGGGTTCGAGGTATGGCTACACCTTC.

This clonotype was counted at least ten times. The chain links TRBV7-9 to TRBJ1-5; D not resolved. CDR3 size: 13 residues. Trimming shortened V by 1 base and J by 4 bases, and 5 bases separated the two germline ends. Germline V gene lookup returns CDR1 SEHNR and CDR2 FQNEAQ (reference sequence). CDR3 amino acids: CASSLDENQPQHF. CDR3 sequence (DNA): TGTGCCAGCAGCTTAGATGAGAATCAGCCCCAGCATTTT.

The chain uses TRBV24-1 and TRBJ1-2; 7 nucleotides align to TRBD1. The CDR3 loop spans 14 amino acids. CDR1 is KGHDR, CDR2 SFDVKD, per germline. J gave up 5 bases and V 7 bases, and 9 bases lay outside the gene matches. CDR3 sequence (DNA): TGTGCCACCAGCGGGGGACAGTCAACTTATGGCTACACCTTC. It translates to CATSGGQSTYGYTF.

This clonotype occurred a few times. The chain combines TRBV19 with TRBJ2-5; perhaps TRBD2 as D (5 bases). The CDR3 extends over 14 amino acids. Looked up from germline, CDR1 is LNHDA and CDR2 is SQIVND (reference sequence). V dropped 7 bases and J dropped 5 bases, with 17 bases sitting between them. CDR3 region: CASTPDGKRETQYF. The DNA for the CDR3 is TGTGCCAGTACCCCCGATGGCAAGCGGGAGACCCAGTACTTC.

The chain is built from TRBV25-1 and TRBJ1-6; 9 bases match TRBD1. Per germline, CDR1 MGHDK and CDR2 SYGVNS. The CDR3 length is 16 residues. V lost 8 bases, J lost 8 bases, and 13 bases stayed unmatched. Here the CDR3 reads CASSPISWTGDSPLHF. As DNA, the CDR3 is TGTGCCAGCTCACCTATTTCCTGGACAGGGGATTCACCCCTCCACTTT.

Details on this clonotype: A much larger clone differs from this one at a single base, so this may be a read error. V is TRBV7-9 and J is TRBJ1-4; no clear D gene. Germline V gene sequence: CDR1 SEHNR, CDR2 FQNEAQ (reference sequence). The CDR3 sequence is 12 residues long. CDR3 bases: TGTGCCGGGTCAGCAACTAATGAAAAACTGTCTTTT. Translated: CAGSATNEKLSF.

On this clonotype: At one end, the junction sequence differs from germline, possibly due to a read error. The V call is TRBV2, the J call TRBJ2-5, with D perhaps given as TRBD1 or TRBD2 (6 bases each). This CDR3 spans 14 amino acids. Germline loops: CDR1 SNHLY, CDR2 FYNNEI. CDR3 region: CASSKGGTRKTKYF. CDR3 in DNA: TGTGCCAGCAGTAAAGGCGGGACACGGAAGACCAAGTACTTC.

This clonotype was detected once. The chain joins TRBV2 to TRBJ1-6; TRBD1 is a possible D gene (6 bases). V was clipped by 2 bases and J by 18 bases, with 11 bases between them. The CDR3 covers 11 residues. CDR1 and CDR2 (germline): SNHLY, FYNNEI. Here the CDR3 reads CASSERGQHHF. For the CDR3, the DNA is TGTGCCAGCAGTGAACGTGGACAGCACCACTTT.

In its sample, this clonotype was seen a few times. V and J are TRBV6-2 or TRBV6-3 and TRBJ1-1; weak D call: TRBD1 (6 bases). This CDR3 has 14 amino acids. Trimming removed 5 bases at V and 6 bases at J, with 16 bases between. Germline CDR1 is MNHEY and CDR2 is SVGEGT. This CDR3 is CASSEGHRAAEAFF. Written as DNA, the CDR3 is TGTGCCAGCAGTGAGGGACATCGGGCCGCTGAAGCTTTCTTT.

In regard to this clonotype: An end of the junction does not agree with germline; a read error may underlie this. This rearrangement joins TRBV6-2 or TRBV6-3 to TRBJ2-5, with D maybe TRBD2 (6 bases). The germline CDR1 and CDR2 sequences are MNHEY and SVGEGT. This CDR3 region has 16 residues. CDR3 sequence reads: CATSDRAGRQQETQYF. The CDR3 DNA is TGTGCCACCAGTGATCGCGCGGGACGGCAACAAGAGACCCAGTACTTC.

The table lists this clonotype with many counts. The chain uses TRBV7-2 and TRBJ2-6; 7 bases are a match to TRBD2. The CDR3 spans 14 residues. From germline, CDR1 is SGHTA and CDR2 FQGNSA. J lost 3 bases, V lost 9 bases, and 5 bases had no gene match. CDR3 in amino acids: CASFREGGANVLTF. CDR3 DNA sequence: TGTGCCAGTTTTAGGGAGGGTGGGGCCAACGTCCTGACTTTC.

This clonotype was recorded only once. Likely a read error: the CDR3 ends without its conserved phenylalanine or tryptophan. No DNA is shown, since the ends of the CDR3 on it are uncertain; the CDR3 is the one TCRdb lists. V gene TRBV2 combines with J gene TRBJ2-5; whether TRBD1, the table's D call, matches the DNA was not checked. Germline assignment: CDR1 SNHLY and CDR2 FYNNEI. Counting both end residues, the CDR3 totals 11 amino acids. CDR3 region: CASNPRPRKNT.

This clonotype was seen only a few times. The V and J genes are TRBV6-5 and TRBJ2-7, with 9 bases that match TRBD2. CDR3 length equals 16 residues. V dropped 0 bases and J dropped 5; count of bases not matched to a gene: 8. Germline V lookup: CDR1 MNHEY, CDR2 SVGAGI. The CDR3 bases are TGTGCCAGCAGTTACTCTGGAGCGGGAGGACTCGACGAGCAGTACTTC. Its protein product is CASSYSGAGGLDEQYF.

This clonotype was picked up many times. V is TRBV4-2 and J is TRBJ2-5, with D perhaps matching TRBD1 (5 bases). The CDR3 contains 12 residues. Germline-derived CDR1 and CDR2 are LGHNA and YNFKEQ. V was cut by 5 bases and J by 5 bases, with 9 bases left in between. In DNA, the CDR3 is TGTGCCAGCAGCAGGGCAGGGGAGACCCAGTACTTC. Translated, it gives CASSRAGETQYF.

A single count supports this clonotype. The chain links TRBV25-1 to TRBJ1-5; 7 bases line up with TRBD1. Germline assignment: CDR1 MGHDK and CDR2 SYGVNS. The CDR3 length is 16 residues. The V and J ends lost 6 bases and 0 bases, in that order; junction bases with no gene match: 8. CDR3 sequence reads: CASSTGTDFSNQPQHF. DNA for the CDR3: TGTGCCAGCAGCACCGGGACAGATTTTAGCAATCAGCCCCAGCATTTT.

The CDR3 sequence is CASSTRTGKEAFF. The CDR3 nucleotides are TGTGCCAGCAGCACCCGGACAGGGAAAGAAGCTTTCTTT. The chain couples TRBV7-4 to TRBJ1-1; 8 positions match TRBD1. Germline V gives CDR1 SGHVT, CDR2 SQSDAQ. J gave up 8 bases and V 5 bases, and 7 bases lay outside the gene matches. The CDR3 is 13 residues long.

The V gene is TRBV5-1, the J gene TRBJ2-5; TRBD2 is a possible D gene (5 bases). CDR1 and CDR2 (germline): SGHRS, YFSETQ. Trimming pared 0 bases from V and 7 bases from J, leaving 16 bases between. The CDR3 length is 15 residues. CDR3 loop: CASSLVLAGKGTQYF. The CDR3, as DNA: TGCGCCAGCAGCTTGGTTCTAGCCGGGAAAGGGACCCAGTACTTC.

The table lists this clonotype with a few counts. This sequence joins TRBV4-2 and TRBJ2-7; tentative D call: TRBD1 (6 bases). Germline loops: CDR1 LGHNA, CDR2 YNFKEQ. The V gene lost 0 bases and the J gene lost 6 bases, with 15 bases spanning the gap. The CDR3 extends over 15 amino acids. This CDR3 is CASSQDRAGVAEQYF. Written as DNA, the CDR3 is TGTGCCAGCAGCCAAGATCGGGCAGGGGTGGCCGAGCAGTACTTC.

This chain links TRBV25-1 with TRBJ1-1; D gene uncertain. With 8 bases removed from V and 1 base from J, the gap between germline ends came to 8 bases. The germline gives CDR1 MGHDK, CDR2 SYGVNS. The CDR3 consists of 12 residues. The CDR3 loop is CASAGRNTEAFF. The DNA of the CDR3 is TGTGCCAGCGCTGGACGGAACACTGAAGCTTTCTTT. The variable domain in full, with the rest retrieved from reference TRBV25-1 and TRBJ1-1, is EADIYQTPRYLVIGTGKKITLECSQTMGHDKMYWYQQDPGMELHLIHYSYGVNSTEKGDLSSESTVSRIRTEHFPLTLESARPSHTSQYLCASAGRNTEAFFGQGTRLTVV.

This clonotype showed up many times. The chain combines TRBV12-3 or TRBV12-4 with TRBJ2-5; D call uncertain. Trimming removed 8 bases at V and 2 bases at J, with 15 bases between. This CDR3 is 14 amino acids long. CDR3 nucleotide sequence: TGTGCCAGCCAAGGTAGCACAAGTCAAGAGACCCAGTACTTC. Translated, it gives CASQGSTSQETQYF.

A note on this clonotype: The junction differs from germline at one of its ends, possibly a read error. The chain employs TRBV10-3 and TRBJ2-7, with D possibly being TRBD2 (5 bases). The CDR3 sequence is 14 residues long. Germline CDR1 ENHRY, CDR2 SYGVKD. Here the CDR3 reads CASSQGPLSGEQYF. The DNA of the CDR3 is TGTGCCAGCAGTCAAGGACCCCTAAGCGGCGAGCAGTACTTC.

Worth noting for this clonotype: A read error may explain this, as a much larger clone is one base away. The chain carries TRBV7-9 and TRBJ2-2, with 10 bases identical to TRBD1. The length of the CDR3 is 15 residues. From germline, CDR1 is SEHNR and CDR2 FQNEAQ (reference sequence). CDR3 sequence (DNA): TGTGCCAGCAGACCCGGGACAGGGGACACCGGGGAGCCGTTTTTT. Translated, it gives CASRPGTGDTGEPFF. Drawing the rest from reference TRBV7-9 and TRBJ2-2, the complete variable domain is DTGVSQNPRHKITKRGQNVTFRCDPISEHNRLYWYRQTLGQGPEFLTYFQNEAQLEKSRLLSDRFSAERPKGSFSTLEIQRTEQGDSAMYLCASRPGTGDTGEPFFGEGSRLTVL.

This clonotype appeared once. The genes are TRBV24-1 and TRBJ2-5; TRBD2 matches 7 bases. Germline values: CDR1 KGHDR, CDR2 SFDVKD. The CDR3 has 14 amino acids. CDR3 region: CAQWTRGRGETQYF. The CDR3 nucleotides read TGTGCTCAGTGGACACGAGGGAGGGGAGAGACCCAGTACTTC.

The rearrangement links TRBV10-3 to TRBJ2-3; no definite D call. CDR1 and CDR2 (germline): ENHRY, SYGVKD. The CDR3 covers 11 residues. With 3 bases removed from V and 11 bases from J, the gap between germline ends came to 9 bases. In nucleotides, the CDR3 is TGTGCCATCAGTGAACGGGCAGTGCAGTATTTT. It encodes CAISERAVQYF.